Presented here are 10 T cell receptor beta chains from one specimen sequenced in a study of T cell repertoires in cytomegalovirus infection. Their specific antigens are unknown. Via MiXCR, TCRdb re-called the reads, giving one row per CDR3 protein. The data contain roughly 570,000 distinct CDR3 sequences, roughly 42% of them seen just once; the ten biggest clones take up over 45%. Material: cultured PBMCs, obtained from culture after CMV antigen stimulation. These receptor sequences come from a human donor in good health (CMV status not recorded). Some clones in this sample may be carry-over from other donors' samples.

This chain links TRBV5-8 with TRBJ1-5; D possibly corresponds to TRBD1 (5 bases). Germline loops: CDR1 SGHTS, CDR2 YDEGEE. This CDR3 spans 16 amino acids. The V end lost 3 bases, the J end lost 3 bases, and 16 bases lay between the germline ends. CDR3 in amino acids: CASSSTHTGSNQPQHF. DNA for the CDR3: TGTGCCAGCAGCTCGACCCACACAGGTTCCAATCAGCCCCAGCATTTT.

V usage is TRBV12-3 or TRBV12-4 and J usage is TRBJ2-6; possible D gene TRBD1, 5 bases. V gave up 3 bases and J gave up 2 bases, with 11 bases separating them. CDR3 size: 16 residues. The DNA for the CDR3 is TGTGCCAGCAGTTTGGGGCACGCGGCTGGGGCCAACGTCCTGACTTTC. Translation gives CASSLGHAAGANVLTF.

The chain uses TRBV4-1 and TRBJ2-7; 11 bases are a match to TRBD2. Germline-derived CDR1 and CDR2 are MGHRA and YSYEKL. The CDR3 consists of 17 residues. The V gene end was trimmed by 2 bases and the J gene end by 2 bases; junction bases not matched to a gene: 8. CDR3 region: CASSQLFGTSGTYEQYF. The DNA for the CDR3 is TGCGCCAGCAGCCAACTATTCGGGACTAGCGGCACCTACGAGCAGTACTTC.

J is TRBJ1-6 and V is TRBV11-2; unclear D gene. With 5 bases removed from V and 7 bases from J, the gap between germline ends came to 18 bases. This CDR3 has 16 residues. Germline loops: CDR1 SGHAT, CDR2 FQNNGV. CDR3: CASSLARGRGNSPLHF. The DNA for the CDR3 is TGTGCCAGCAGCCTCGCCCGGGGTAGAGGCAATTCACCCCTCCACTTT.

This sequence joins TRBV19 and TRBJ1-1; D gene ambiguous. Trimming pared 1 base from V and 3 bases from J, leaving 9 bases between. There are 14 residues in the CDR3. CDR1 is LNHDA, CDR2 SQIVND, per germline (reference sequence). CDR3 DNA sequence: TGTGCCAGTAGTATAGGAAGCTTATACACTGAAGCTTTCTTT. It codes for CASSIGSLYTEAFF. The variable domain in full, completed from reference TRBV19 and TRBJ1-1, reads DGGITQSPKYLFRKEGQNVTLSCEQNLNHDAMYWYRQDPGQGLRLIYYSQIVNDFQKGDIAEGYSVSREKKESFPLTVTSAQKNPTAFYLCASSIGSLYTEAFFGQGTRLTVV.

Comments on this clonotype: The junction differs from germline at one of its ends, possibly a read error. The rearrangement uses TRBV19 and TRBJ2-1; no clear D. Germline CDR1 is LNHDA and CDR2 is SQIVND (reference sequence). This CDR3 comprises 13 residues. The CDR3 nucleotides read TGTGCCAGTAGTATAGAGGGCGACAATGAGGAGTTCTTC. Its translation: CASSIEGDNEEFF.

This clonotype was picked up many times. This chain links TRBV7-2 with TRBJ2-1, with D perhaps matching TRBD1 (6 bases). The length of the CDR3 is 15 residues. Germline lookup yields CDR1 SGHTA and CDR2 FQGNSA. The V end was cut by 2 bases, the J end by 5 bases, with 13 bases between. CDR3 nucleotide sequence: TGTGCCAGCAGCTTAAGGACAGAGAGACACAATGAGCAGTTCTTC. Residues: CASSLRTERHNEQFF. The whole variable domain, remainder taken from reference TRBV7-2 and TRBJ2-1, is GAGVSQSPSNKVTEKGKDVELRCDPISGHTALYWYRQSLGQGLEFLIYFQGNSAPDKSGLPSDRFSAERTGGSVSTLTIQRTQQEDSAVYLCASSLRTERHNEQFFGPGTRLTVL.

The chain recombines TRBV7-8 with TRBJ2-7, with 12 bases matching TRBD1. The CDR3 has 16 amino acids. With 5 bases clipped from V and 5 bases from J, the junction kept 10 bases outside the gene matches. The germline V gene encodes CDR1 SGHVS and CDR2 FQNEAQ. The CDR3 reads CASSQSRDRGPDEQYF. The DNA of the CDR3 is TGTGCCAGCAGCCAAAGCCGGGACAGGGGGCCCGACGAGCAGTACTTC.

This CDR3 reads CATSQDYNSPLHF. CDR3 DNA: TGTGCCACCTCACAGGACTATAATTCACCCCTCCACTTT. This rearrangement joins TRBV2 to TRBJ1-6, with a tentative D call TRBD1 (5 bases). The CDR3 has 13 amino acids. Trimming took 10 bases from V and 3 from J, leaving 10 bases between them. CDR1 SNHLY and CDR2 FYNNEI come from the germline V gene.

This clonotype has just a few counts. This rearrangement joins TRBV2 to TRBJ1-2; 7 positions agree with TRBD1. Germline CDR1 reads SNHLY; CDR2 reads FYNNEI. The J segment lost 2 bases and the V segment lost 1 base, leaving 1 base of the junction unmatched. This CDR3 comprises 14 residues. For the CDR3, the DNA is TGTGCCAGCAGTGAAGACAGGGGAAACTATGGCTACACCTTC. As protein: CASSEDRGNYGYTF.